Given below is one T cell receptor beta chain in context. These data come from a study of blood T cell repertoires in COVID-19. Overall study: PBMCs, B-cell-depleted T cells, or T cells provided the cDNA or gDNA that made up the material.

Per the original data handling: For nucleated cells, counts were estimated from reference gene primer amplification. Sequencing used immunoSEQ multiplex PCR; TCRdb keeps in-frame clones, though not all of them. V and J calls and clone size are as listed in that table; D and trimming were resolved from the DNA. The table includes 150,000 to 200,000 clones, 75% to 95% detected once. The V gene's germline CDR1 is GTSNPN and CDR2 SVGIG (reference sequence). The CDR3 loop spans 14 amino acids. The V end lost 0 bases, the J end lost 6 bases, and 15 bases lay between the germline ends. The chain employs TRBV30 and TRBJ2-7, with D perhaps TRBD2 (6 bases). Sample: peripheral blood. The receptor's source is a middle-aged man with acute or convalescent COVID-19. This CDR3 is CAWSVRVLGGEQYF. For the CDR3, the DNA is TGTGCCTGGAGTGTAAGAGTTTTGGGGGGCGAGCAGTACTTC.